This T cell receptor beta chain was identified during a study of T-cell reconstitution after alpha-beta-depleted transplantation in children. Points from the study as a whole: A year post-transplant, T-cell counts and diversity derived mostly from newly produced T cells. Several hundred expanded graft clones reportedly gave rise to the alpha-beta T cells present about two months after transplant. Surviving recipient cells, namely T cells and thymic progenitors, were the source of high day-60 TCRbeta diversity in some patients.

Unique molecular identifiers were built into the TCRbeta library. MiXCR, applied by TCRdb to the PCR reads, yields one record per CDR3 protein. There are about 980,000 distinct CDR3 sequences in the sample; about 30% occur only once, and 25% to 35% lies in the top ten. This clonotype was picked up a small number of times. The antigen is not known. Trimming removed 8 bases at V and 4 bases at J, with 11 bases between. CDR3 size: 13 residues. This sequence was found in a boy under three years old who had a stem cell transplant for SCID, so the T cells may come from the graft donor. Sequencing was performed on PBMCs, mostly from graft donor cells, taken 360 days after TCRalphabeta/CD19-depleted stem cell transplant. This rearrangement joins TRBV12-3 or TRBV12-4 to TRBJ2-2; D is unresolved. This chain's CDR3 is CASVKGFTGELFF. The DNA of the CDR3 is TGTGCCAGCGTGAAAGGTTTCACCGGGGAGCTGTTTTTT.